The following is a TCR beta chain sequence with its context. TCRdb's copy holds only in-frame clones and misses some; the assay was immunoSEQ multiplex PCR. This table holds some 40,000 clones, 85% to 90% found once. The record originates from a study of T cell changes during pregnancy in multiple sclerosis. With V trimmed by 4 bases and J by 6 bases, 2 bases remained unmatched. There are 13 residues in the CDR3. The germline CDR1 and CDR2 sequences are MGHRA and YSYEKL. The starting material was CD4+ T cells from peripheral blood mononuclear cells, obtained in the first trimester of pregnancy. The sequence was collected from a female donor with multiple sclerosis, enrolled in a pregnancy study. The chain uses TRBV4-1 and TRBJ1-4, with 7 bases aligning to TRBD1. CDR3 in amino acids: CASSPGQYEKLFF. The CDR3 nucleotides read TGCGCCAGCAGCCCGGGACAGTATGAAAAACTGTTTTTT.